Listed here are 30 T cell receptor beta chains from one sample, sequenced in a study of shared clonotypes between healthy human individuals. Clones were sequenced by immunoSEQ multiplex PCR, and TCRdb holds only the in-frame ones, with some missing. The repertoire holds hundreds of thousands of clones, with approximately 74% as singletons. Sequencing used memory CD4+ T cells sorted from blood. Subset denoted: CD45RA-negative fraction. The receptors originated from a woman in her thirties in good health.

V is TRBV27 and J is TRBJ2-1, with D uncertain. The germline CDR1 and CDR2 sequences are MNHEY and SMNVEV (reference sequence). The CDR3 runs 12 residues. Trimming left V 3 bases short and J 12 bases short, with 12 bases between. CDR3 nucleotide sequence: TGTGCCAGCAGTTTGTCAGGACGTAGGCAGTTCTTC. Translating it yields CASSLSGRRQFF.

The chain carries TRBV5-3 and TRBJ2-7; 10 bases agree with TRBD2. TRBV5-3 is treated as an ORF (open reading frame) with a function not yet certain. V lost 4 bases to trimming and J lost 2 bases; unmatched junction nucleotides: 6. The CDR3 covers 15 residues. CDR3 DNA: TGTGCCAGAAGCGTAAGCGGGAGGGAGGCCTACGAGCAGTACTTC. This encodes CARSVSGREAYEQYF.

The gene calls are TRBV13 and TRBJ2-1; D gene ambiguous. The CDR3 has 15 residues. Germline CDR1 and CDR2: PRHDT and FYEKMQ (reference sequence). V shed 1 base and J shed 0 bases, with 7 bases lying between them. CDR3 sequence reads: CASSLAGLSYNEQFF. The CDR3 DNA sequence: TGTGCCAGCAGCTTAGCCGGCCTCTCCTACAATGAGCAGTTCTTC.

This clone was seen more than once but under ten times. Other DNA sequences of this sample code for an identical CDR3. This chain uses TRBV4-1 with TRBJ1-2, with TRBD1 identical over 11 bases. CDR3 length equals 15 residues. Germline V gene lookup returns CDR1 MGHRA and CDR2 YSYEKL. V lost 3 bases to trimming and J lost 3 bases; unmatched junction nucleotides: 3. CDR3: CASSHAGQGDYGYTF. CDR3 nucleotides: TGCGCCAGCAGCCATGCGGGACAGGGGGACTATGGCTACACCTTC.

The chain links TRBV7-6 to TRBJ2-1; D call uncertain. Germline assignment: CDR1 SGHVS and CDR2 FNYEAQ. This CDR3 is 13 amino acids long. Trimming pared 1 base from V and 9 bases from J, leaving 10 bases between. The chain's CDR3 is CASSLEGFGEQFF. The CDR3 DNA is TGTGCCAGCAGCTTAGAGGGATTTGGTGAGCAGTTCTTC. The full variable domain, in which reference TRBV7-6 and TRBJ2-1 provide the parts outside the CDR3, is GAGVSQSPRYKVTKRGQDVALRCDPISGHVSLYWYRQALGQGPEFLTYFNYEAQQDKSGLPNDRFSAERPEGSISTLTIQRTEQRDSAMYRCASSLEGFGEQFFGPGTRLTVL.

This chain links TRBV6-5 with TRBJ1-3, with TRBD1 as a possible D gene (5 bases). Germline V CDR1 and CDR2: MNHEY, SVGAGI. The length of the CDR3 is 15 residues. Trimming removed 2 bases at V and 0 bases at J, with 8 bases between. Here the CDR3 DNA reads TGTGCCAGCAGTTACATTGGGGGCTCTGGAAACACCATATATTTT. It is translated as CASSYIGGSGNTIYF.

The chain carries TRBV25-1 and TRBJ1-4, with D tentatively TRBD1 (5 bases). Trimming left V 3 bases short and J 8 bases short, with 16 bases between. This CDR3 is 15 amino acids long. CDR1 and CDR2 from the germline V gene are MGHDK and SYGVNS. CDR3 coding DNA: TGTGCCAGCAGTGAGACCCGGGACGCGGGCGAAAAACTGTTTTTT. It translates to CASSETRDAGEKLFF. Supplemented by reference TRBV25-1 and TRBJ1-4, the full variable domain reads EADIYQTPRYLVIGTGKKITLECSQTMGHDKMYWYQQDPGMELHLIHYSYGVNSTEKGDLSSESTVSRIRTEHFPLTLESARPSHTSQYLCASSETRDAGEKLFFGSGTQLSVL.

V is TRBV4-2 and J is TRBJ1-2; TRBD1 is a possible D gene (5 bases). The CDR3 is 11 residues long. Deletions cut 0 bases from V and 11 bases from J, with 7 bases between. The V gene's germline CDR1 is LGHNA and CDR2 YNFKEQ. CDR3 sequence reads: CASSQDYRYTF. The DNA of the CDR3 is TGTGCCAGCAGCCAAGATTACAGGTACACCTTC.

This clone was seen a single time. The chain carries TRBV11-3 and TRBJ1-2, with 7 bases aligning to TRBD1. Germline lookup yields CDR1 SGHNT and CDR2 YENEEA. The CDR3 length is 14 residues. Trimming cost V 2 bases and J 3 bases; bases outside gene matches: 3. The DNA for the CDR3 is TGTGCCAGCAGCTTATCCCAGGGGGACTATGGCTACACCTTC. This gives the protein CASSLSQGDYGYTF. Drawing the rest from reference TRBV11-3 and TRBJ1-2, the complete variable domain is EAGVVQSPRYKIIEKKQPVAFWCNPISGHNTLYWYLQNLGQGPELLIRYENEEAVDDSQLPKDRFSAERLKGVDSTLKIQPAELGDSAVYLCASSLSQGDYGYTFGSGTRLTVV.

This clone came up many times. The V and J genes are TRBV14 and TRBJ1-2; a weak D match, TRBD1 (5 bases). Germline V gene sequence: CDR1 SGHDN, CDR2 FVKESK. CDR3 size: 15 residues. The V end was cut by 1 base, the J end by 4 bases, with 13 bases between. The CDR3 is CASSQVSGIGYGYTF. The CDR3 DNA sequence: TGTGCCAGCAGCCAAGTTTCAGGGATCGGCTATGGCTACACCTTC.

This clone was seen only a few times. The V call is TRBV19, the J call TRBJ2-5; 7 bases map to TRBD1. V was clipped by 9 bases and J by 4 bases; unmatched bases: 5. The CDR3 has 12 amino acids. Germline CDR1 is LNHDA and CDR2 is SQIVND (reference sequence). DNA for the CDR3: TGTGCCAGCCGACAGGGCGGAGAGACCCAGTACTTC. Translating it yields CASRQGGETQYF.

This clone was observed a few times. This may arise from a read error, as a much more abundant clone is one base away. Other DNA sequences in this specimen translate into the identical CDR3. The chain joins TRBV27 to TRBJ2-7; possibly TRBD1 for D (6 bases). Trimming took 4 bases from V and 5 from J, leaving 12 bases between them. The V gene's germline CDR1 is MNHEY and CDR2 SMNVEV (reference sequence). The CDR3 extends over 13 amino acids. The CDR3 sequence: CASSSNRVHEQYF. CDR3 bases: TGTGCCAGCAGTTCGAACAGGGTCCACGAGCAGTACTTC.

This chain uses TRBV15 with TRBJ2-7, with D perhaps TRBD1 (6 bases). Trimming shortened V by 0 bases and J by 4 bases, and 19 bases separated the two germline ends. This CDR3 comprises 17 residues. Germline V gene data show CDR1 as LNHNV and CDR2 as YYDKDF (reference sequence). CDR3 residues: CATSRDFSDSHVYEQYF. The CDR3 DNA reads as TGTGCCACCAGCAGAGATTTCTCGGACAGCCATGTATACGAGCAGTACTTC.

This chain joins TRBV4-1 and TRBJ2-1; D remains ambiguous. The CDR3 consists of 15 residues. Trimming pared 0 bases from V and 0 bases from J, leaving 6 bases between. Germline lookup yields CDR1 MGHRA and CDR2 YSYEKL. The CDR3 loop is CASSQDQSSYNEQFF. For the CDR3, the DNA is TGCGCCAGCAGCCAAGACCAGAGCTCCTACAATGAGCAGTTCTTC.

This clone was observed many times. The J gene is TRBJ2-3, the V gene TRBV19, with 8 bases identical to TRBD1. With 4 bases clipped from V and 1 base from J, the junction kept 1 base outside the gene matches. The CDR3 is made up of 14 amino acids. From germline, CDR1 is LNHDA and CDR2 SQIVND (reference sequence). The CDR3 bases are TGTGCCAGTAGTAGGACAGGGCGCACAGATACGCAGTATTTT. Translated, it gives CASSRTGRTDTQYF. The whole variable domain, remainder taken from reference TRBV19 and TRBJ2-3, is DGGITQSPKYLFRKEGQNVTLSCEQNLNHDAMYWYRQDPGQGLRLIYYSQIVNDFQKGDIAEGYSVSREKKESFPLTVTSAQKNPTAFYLCASSRTGRTDTQYFGPGTRLTVL.

This clone was seen once. The V gene is TRBV10-3, the J gene TRBJ2-2, with unresolved D. The germline V and J ends were trimmed by 0 bases and 0 bases, with 14 bases remaining between them. The CDR3 runs to 18 residues. Germline CDR1 is ENHRY and CDR2 is SYGVKD. The CDR3 spells CAISESIPGRANTGELFF. The CDR3 coding sequence is TGTGCCATCAGTGAGTCGATTCCTGGGCGAGCGAACACCGGGGAGCTGTTTTTT.

As DNA, the CDR3 is TGTGCCACCAGCAGCAGACCCCCGGGTACTGAAGCTTTCTTT. This encodes CATSSRPPGTEAFF. The chain employs TRBV15 and TRBJ1-1; D not resolved. Germline CDR1 reads LNHNV; CDR2 reads YYDKDF (reference sequence). This CDR3 is built from 14 residues. V lost 3 bases to trimming and J lost 5 bases, with 13 bases between them.

The CDR3 sequence: CASSSYARRNEQYF. CDR3 sequence (DNA): TGTGCCAGCAGCTCGTACGCAAGAAGGAACGAGCAGTACTTC. The V call is TRBV7-8, the J call TRBJ2-7; D not resolved. Germline V gene data show CDR1 as SGHVS and CDR2 as FQNEAQ. This CDR3 region has 14 residues. V was clipped by 4 bases and J by 5 bases, with 15 bases between them.

The CDR3 protein is CASSFLGTGANYGYTF. The DNA of the CDR3 is TGTGCCAGCAGTTTTCTCGGGACAGGGGCTAACTATGGCTACACCTTC. This sequence joins TRBV28 and TRBJ1-2; 10 nucleotides match TRBD1. The CDR3 sequence is 16 residues long. Germline V gene data show CDR1 as MDHEN and CDR2 as SYDVKM. V dropped 3 bases and J dropped 0; count of bases not matched to a gene: 4.

The chain has TRBV30 and TRBJ2-3, with D possibly called TRBD1 or TRBD2 (6 bases each). This CDR3 spans 15 amino acids. The germline V gene has CDR1 GTSNPN and CDR2 SVGIG (reference sequence). The V end lost 5 bases, the J end lost 2 bases, and 17 bases lay between the germline ends. CDR3 amino acids: CAWGTRRGATDTQYF. As DNA, the CDR3 is TGTGCCTGGGGTACCAGGAGGGGGGCCACAGATACGCAGTATTTT.

As DNA, the CDR3 is TGTGCCTGGAAGTCAGCCCGTAACACCGGGGAGCTGTTTTTT. Its protein is CAWKSARNTGELFF. The chain links TRBV30 to TRBJ2-2; no firm D call. Trimming left V 4 bases short and J 2 bases short, with 11 bases between. The germline gives CDR1 GTSNPN, CDR2 SVGIG (reference sequence). There are 14 residues in the CDR3.

CDR3 sequence: CASSTWGQGPQHF. CDR3 bases: TGTGCCAGTAGTACTTGGGGACAGGGGCCCCAGCATTTT. This chain uses TRBV19 with TRBJ1-5, with 9 bases identical to TRBD1. CDR1 LNHDA and CDR2 SQIVND come from the germline V gene (reference sequence). Losses at the gene ends were 4 bases for V and 9 bases for J; bases not matched to a gene: 4. There are 13 residues in the CDR3.

This chain connects TRBV28 to TRBJ2-2; 8 bases are a match to TRBD2. The trim removed 7 bases at V and 4 bases at J, leaving 8 bases unmatched. CDR3 size: 15 residues. CDR1 is MDHEN, CDR2 SYDVKM, per germline. Written as DNA, the CDR3 is TGTGCCAGCAAGGCCGGGGGGGGACGCACCGGGGAGCTGTTTTTT. Its translation is CASKAGGGRTGELFF.

In its sample, this clone was seen many times. This rearrangement joins TRBV4-1 to TRBJ2-7; 9 bases align to TRBD2. CDR1 and CDR2 from the germline V gene are MGHRA and YSYEKL. This CDR3 has 18 amino acids. Trimming cost V 3 bases and J 5 bases; bases outside gene matches: 17. The CDR3 is CASSQSVVILAGFDEQYF. The CDR3 nucleotides are TGCGCCAGCAGCCAGAGCGTTGTTATCCTAGCGGGATTTGACGAGCAGTACTTC.

This chain links TRBV4-2 with TRBJ2-5; the match to TRBD1 covers 9 bases. With 0 bases clipped from V and 4 bases from J, the junction kept 6 bases outside the gene matches. CDR1 is LGHNA, CDR2 YNFKEQ, per germline. This CDR3 has 16 residues. The CDR3 sequence is CASSQDIATGGETQYF. The CDR3 bases are TGTGCCAGCAGCCAAGATATCGCGACAGGGGGAGAGACCCAGTACTTC.

This sequence joins TRBV2 and TRBJ1-4; D not resolved. V lost 7 bases to trimming and J lost 7 bases, with 13 bases between them. This CDR3 is 13 amino acids long. Germline V CDR1 and CDR2: SNHLY, FYNNEI. As DNA, the CDR3 is TGTGCCAGCATGGACGGACGATCTGAAAAACTGTTTTTT. Encoded protein: CASMDGRSEKLFF.

This chain links TRBV5-1 with TRBJ2-2; possible D gene TRBD2, 6 bases. Trimming took off 3 bases at V and 7 bases at J, with 19 bases between the two ends. Germline V gene lookup returns CDR1 SGHRS and CDR2 YFSETQ. The length of the CDR3 is 16 residues. CDR3 amino acids: CASSYTAGSRGGELFF. CDR3 bases: TGCGCCAGCAGCTATACCGCCGGGAGTCGGGGCGGGGAGCTGTTTTTT. Full variable domain (remainder filled in from reference TRBV5-1 and TRBJ2-2): KAGVTQTPRYLIKTRGQQVTLSCSPISGHRSVSWYQQTPGQGLQFLFEYFSETQRNKGNFPGRFSGRQFSNSRSEMNVSTLELGDSALYLCASSYTAGSRGGELFFGEGSRLTVL.

The chain joins TRBV28 to TRBJ1-5, with D maybe TRBD1 (5 bases). The CDR3 is 14 amino acids. From germline, CDR1 is MDHEN and CDR2 SYDVKM. The V end lost 8 bases, the J end lost 7 bases, and 18 bases lay between the germline ends. CDR3 loop: CASGTPHGVQPQHF. Here the CDR3 DNA reads TGTGCCAGCGGGACTCCACACGGAGTCCAGCCCCAGCATTTT.

This clone was seen more than once but under ten times. The chain is built from TRBV7-2 and TRBJ2-7; 14 bases line up with TRBD2. The trim removed 5 bases at V and 9 bases at J, leaving 6 bases unmatched. The CDR3 extends over 14 amino acids. Germline V lookup: CDR1 SGHTA, CDR2 FQGNSA. CDR3 sequence (DNA): TGTGCCAGCAGCCCCGGACTAGCGGGAGGCGTGCAGTACTTC. Its protein is CASSPGLAGGVQYF. Complete variable domain (other parts from reference TRBV7-2 and TRBJ2-7): GAGVSQSPSNKVTEKGKDVELRCDPISGHTALYWYRQSLGQGLEFLIYFQGNSAPDKSGLPSDRFSAERTGGSVSTLTIQRTQQEDSAVYLCASSPGLAGGVQYFGPGTRLTVT.

The chain links TRBV7-2 to TRBJ2-4; D is uncertain. CDR1 and CDR2 from the germline V gene are SGHTA and FQGNSA. The ends were cut back, 1 base at V and 3 bases at J, with 10 bases in the middle. The CDR3 sequence is 15 residues long. The CDR3 spells CASSLVALVKNIQYF. The CDR3 bases are TGTGCCAGCAGCTTAGTCGCTTTGGTCAAAAACATTCAGTACTTC.